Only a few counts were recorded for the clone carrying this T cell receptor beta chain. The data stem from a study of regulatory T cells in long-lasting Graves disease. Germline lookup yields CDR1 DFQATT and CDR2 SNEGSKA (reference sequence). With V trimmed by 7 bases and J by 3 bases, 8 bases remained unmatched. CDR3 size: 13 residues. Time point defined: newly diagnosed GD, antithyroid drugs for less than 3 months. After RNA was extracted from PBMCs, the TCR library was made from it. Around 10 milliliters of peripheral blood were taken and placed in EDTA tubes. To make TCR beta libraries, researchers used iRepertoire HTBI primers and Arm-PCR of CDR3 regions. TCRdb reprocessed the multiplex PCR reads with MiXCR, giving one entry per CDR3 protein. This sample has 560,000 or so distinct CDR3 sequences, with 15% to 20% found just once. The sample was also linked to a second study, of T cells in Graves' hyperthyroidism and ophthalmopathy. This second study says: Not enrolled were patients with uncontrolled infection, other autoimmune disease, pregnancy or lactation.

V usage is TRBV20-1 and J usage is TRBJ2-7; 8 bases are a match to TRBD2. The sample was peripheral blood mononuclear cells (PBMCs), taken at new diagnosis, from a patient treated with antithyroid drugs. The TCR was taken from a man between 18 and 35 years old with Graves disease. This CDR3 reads CSVTPAGVYEQYF. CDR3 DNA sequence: TGCAGTGTCACCCCAGCGGGGGTCTACGAGCAGTACTTC.